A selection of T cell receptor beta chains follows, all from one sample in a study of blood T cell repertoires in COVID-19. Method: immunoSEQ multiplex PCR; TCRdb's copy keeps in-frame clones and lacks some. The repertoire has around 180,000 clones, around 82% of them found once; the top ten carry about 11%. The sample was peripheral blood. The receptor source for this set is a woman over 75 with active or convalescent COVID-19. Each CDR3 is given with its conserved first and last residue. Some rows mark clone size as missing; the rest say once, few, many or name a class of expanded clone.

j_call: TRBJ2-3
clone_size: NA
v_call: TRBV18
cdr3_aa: CASSPSSVDTQYF

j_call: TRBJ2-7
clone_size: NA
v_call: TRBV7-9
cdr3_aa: CASSFPSSTGGTVSYEQYF

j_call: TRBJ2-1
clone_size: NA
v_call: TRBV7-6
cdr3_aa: CASSLLAGPYNEQFF

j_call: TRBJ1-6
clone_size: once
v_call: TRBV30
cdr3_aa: CAWSVHGNSPLHF

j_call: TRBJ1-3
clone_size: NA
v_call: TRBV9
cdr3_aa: CASSVTGLAGNTIYF

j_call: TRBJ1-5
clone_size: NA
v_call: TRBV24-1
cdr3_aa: CATSDYGGQPQHF

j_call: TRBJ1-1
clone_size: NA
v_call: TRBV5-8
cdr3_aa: CASSSGQVMNTEAFF

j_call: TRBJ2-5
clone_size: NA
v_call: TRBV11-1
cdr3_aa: CASSPVVAAAQETQYF

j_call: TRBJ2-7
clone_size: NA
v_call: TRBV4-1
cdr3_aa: CASSLAMSAFDEQYF

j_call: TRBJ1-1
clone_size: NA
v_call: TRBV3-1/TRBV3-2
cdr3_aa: CASSHGRTEAFF

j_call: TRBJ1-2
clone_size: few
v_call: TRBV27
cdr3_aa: CASSPGVRNYGYTF

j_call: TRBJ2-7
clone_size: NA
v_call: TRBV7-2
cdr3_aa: CASRHRPPTGNEQYF

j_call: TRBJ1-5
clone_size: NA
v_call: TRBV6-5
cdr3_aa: CASRGDRVGQPQHF

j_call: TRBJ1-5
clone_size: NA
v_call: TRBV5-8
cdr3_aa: CASILRGGGNQPQHF

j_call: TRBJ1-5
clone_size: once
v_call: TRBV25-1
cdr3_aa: CASSETTARGGPQHF

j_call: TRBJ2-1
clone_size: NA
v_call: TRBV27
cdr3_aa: CASSLRGYEQFF

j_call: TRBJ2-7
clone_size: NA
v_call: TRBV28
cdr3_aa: CASRNSGTLPPEQYF

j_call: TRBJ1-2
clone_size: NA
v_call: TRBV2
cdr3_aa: CASTLPGQGAGGYTF

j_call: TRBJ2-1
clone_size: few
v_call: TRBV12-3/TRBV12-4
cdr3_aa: CASSSEVYNEQFF

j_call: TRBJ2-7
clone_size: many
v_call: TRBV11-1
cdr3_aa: CASSLNSYEQYF

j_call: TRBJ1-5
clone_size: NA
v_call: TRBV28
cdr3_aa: CASSLPPLQPQHF

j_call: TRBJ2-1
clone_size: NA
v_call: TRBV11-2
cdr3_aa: CASSLTTRGEQFF

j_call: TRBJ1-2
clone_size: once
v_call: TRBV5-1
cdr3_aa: CASSLMGTGRDYGYTF

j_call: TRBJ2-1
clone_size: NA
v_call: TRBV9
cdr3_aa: CASSPPPQGMVTYNEQFF

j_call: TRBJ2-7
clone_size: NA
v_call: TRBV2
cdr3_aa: CARGLAGEQYF

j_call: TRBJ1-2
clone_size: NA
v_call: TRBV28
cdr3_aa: CASTDSVGGYTF

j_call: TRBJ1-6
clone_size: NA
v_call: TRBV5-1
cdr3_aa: CASSLQGPNAYNSPLHF

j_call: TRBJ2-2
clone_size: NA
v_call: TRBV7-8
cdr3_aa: CASSLETGRNTGELFF

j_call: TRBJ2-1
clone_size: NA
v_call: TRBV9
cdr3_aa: CASSIFGTGYNEQFF

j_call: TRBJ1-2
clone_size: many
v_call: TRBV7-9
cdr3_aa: CASSPTTGGAYGYTF

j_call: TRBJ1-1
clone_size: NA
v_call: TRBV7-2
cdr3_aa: CASSSRQGWTEAFF

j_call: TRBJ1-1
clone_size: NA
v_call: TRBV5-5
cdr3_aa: CASSSLPGGAFF

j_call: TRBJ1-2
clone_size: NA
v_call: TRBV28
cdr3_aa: CASSLPRGRVYGYTF